This entry concerns a single T cell receptor (beta chain). This sample is drawn from a study of blood T cell repertoires in COVID-19. The wider study: T cells, B-cell-depleted T cells, or PBMCs supplied cDNA or gDNA.

Assay: immunoSEQ multiplex PCR; the TCRdb copy retains only in-frame clones and omits some. The sample shows 160,000 or so clones, about nine tenths of them seen only once. This TCR came from a woman between 45 and 65 years old with acute or convalescent COVID-19. Sequencing was carried out using peripheral blood.

CDR3 DNA sequence: TGCGCCAGCCTGGGGGGACAGGGAAATTCACCCCTCCACTTT. Its translation: CASLGGQGNSPLHF. The V gene is TRBV10-2, the J gene TRBJ1-6, with TRBD1 matching 9 bases. The CDR3 consists of 14 residues. V lost 8 bases, J lost 7 bases, and 6 bases stayed unmatched. Germline CDR1 WSHSY, CDR2 SAAADI.